One sample yielded the 28 T cell receptor beta chains listed below, sequenced in a study of prognosis after radiotherapy for stage I lung cancer (dated by TCRdb to the early 2020s). Sequencing used an Illumina HiSeq 3000. Two rounds of multiplex PCR were performed to amplify the TCR beta CDR3 region from genomic DNA. The first PCR round used primers specific to each TRBV and TRBJ gene, with sequences filed in Chinese patent CN105087789A. TCRdb reworked the public reads: Q25 trimming with fastp, MiXCR clone assembly, productive beta chains retained. One record per CDR3 amino acid sequence lists the most common genes and DNA. The table for this sample lists 11,000 to 15,000 distinct CDR3 sequences; 25% to 30% of them were counted only once. Jointly, the top ten make up roughly a tenth of the sample. Sequenced here: PBMCs, sampled before or after stereotactic body radiation therapy (not recorded which). These TCRs come from a donor over 45 with non-small cell lung cancer.

In regard to this clonotype: The junction and the germline gene differ at one end; a read error may be behind it. The gene calls are TRBV7-9 and TRBJ1-6; D remains unclear. There are 14 residues in the CDR3. Per the germline V gene, CDR1 is SEHNR and CDR2 is FQNEAQ (reference sequence). In nucleotides, the CDR3 is TGTACCAGCACCCCGGTACAGCCTAATTCACCCCTCCACTTT. This translates into CTSTPVQPNSPLHF.

This clonotype has ten or more counts. This chain joins TRBV3-1 and TRBJ1-3; D gene ambiguous. The germline gives CDR1 LGHDT, CDR2 YNNKEL (reference sequence). CDR3 length: 16 residues. The V gene lost 1 base and the J gene lost 0 bases, with 10 bases spanning the gap. In DNA form, the CDR3 reads TGTGCCAGCAGCCAAGCCTCAGGTTTCTCTGGAAACACCATATATTTT. Translation: CASSQASGFSGNTIYF.

This clonotype appeared many times. This chain connects TRBV2 to TRBJ1-4; TRBD1 aligns across 8 bases. The V segment lost 6 bases and the J segment 8 bases; nucleotides outside the gene matches: 8. The CDR3 has 14 residues. The germline CDR1 and CDR2 sequences are SNHLY and FYNNEI. CDR3 in amino acids: CASRDRTGLEKLFF. In DNA form, the CDR3 reads TGTGCCAGCAGGGACCGGACAGGGCTAGAAAAACTGTTTTTT.

By share, this clonotype ranks as medium-sized (0.01 to 0.1%). The chain joins TRBV5-1 to TRBJ2-3; tentative D call: TRBD1 (5 bases). The CDR3 has 15 residues. Trimming cost V 1 base and J 0 bases, with 9 bases left between them. Germline loops: CDR1 SGHRS, CDR2 YFSETQ. CDR3 coding DNA: TGCGCCAGCAGCTTGACAGGTTTAAGCACAGATACGCAGTATTTT. It yields the protein CASSLTGLSTDTQYF.

By share of the sample, this clonotype is medium-sized. The CDR3 here is CASSLAHYNEQFF. The CDR3 DNA reads TGTGCCAGCAGCTTAGCCCACTACAATGAGCAGTTCTTC. The rearrangement uses TRBV7-2 and TRBJ2-1; D gene unclear. V gave up 0 bases and J gave up 3 bases, with 3 bases separating them. The CDR3 contains 13 residues. The germline CDR1 and CDR2 sequences are SGHTA and FQGNSA.

This chain joins TRBV11-3 and TRBJ2-3; a weak D match, TRBD1 (6 bases). The germline CDR1 and CDR2 sequences are SGHNT and YENEEA. This CDR3 comprises 19 residues. The V end lost 3 bases, the J end lost 1 base, and 23 bases lay between the germline ends. CDR3 protein: CASSFLKVGKQGCTDTQYF. The DNA for the CDR3 is TGTGCCAGCAGCTTCCTCAAAGTTGGGAAGCAGGGGTGCACAGATACGCAGTATTTT.

The sample holds many counts of this clonotype. A much larger clone differs from this one at a single base, so this may be a read error. The CDR3 DNA sequence: TGTGCCTCGCGGGCTAGCACAGATACGCAGCATTTT. Its translation: CASRASTDTQHF. The V and J genes are TRBV27 and TRBJ2-3; D is unresolved. TRBJ1-5 matches the DNA end more closely, so the J call is doubtful. This CDR3 contains 12 residues. Germline loops: CDR1 MNHEY, CDR2 SMNVEV (reference sequence).

To note about this clonotype: The likely explanation is a read error, given a far larger clone one base away. The chain carries TRBV6-4 and TRBJ1-6, with TRBD1 matching 8 bases. This CDR3 is 15 amino acids long. Looked up from germline, CDR1 is MRHNA and CDR2 is SNTAGT. CDR3 in DNA: TGTACCAGCAGTGCCCCGACAGGGGCTAATTCACCCCTCCACTTT. It specifies CTSSAPTGANSPLHF.

This clonotype was seen more than once but under ten times. It is likely a read error: a sequence one base away is far more abundant. V usage is TRBV3-1 and J usage is TRBJ2-5; 10 positions agree with TRBD2. The CDR3 runs 14 residues. CDR1 is LGHDT and CDR2 is YNNKEL in the germline V gene (reference sequence). The CDR3 sequence: CASSHLAGDQERFF. DNA of the CDR3: TGTGCCAGCAGCCACCTAGCGGGAGATCAAGAGCGGTTCTTC.

By share of the sample, this clonotype is medium-sized. This chain connects TRBV13 to TRBJ1-4, with D possibly being TRBD1 (5 bases). The V and J ends lost 2 bases and 8 bases respectively, with 15 bases between them. The CDR3 runs 15 residues. From germline, CDR1 is PRHDT and CDR2 FYEKMQ (reference sequence). CDR3 region: CASSLSGRGLEKLFF. In DNA form, the CDR3 reads TGTGCCAGCAGCTTATCGGGTAGGGGACTAGAAAAACTGTTTTTT.

Comment on this clonotype: A read error is the likely source, as a far larger clone sits one nucleotide away. It is likely a read error, because the conserved phenylalanine at the end of the CDR3 is missing. This chain connects TRBV19 to TRBJ2-5; D not resolved. Judging by the DNA end, TRBJ2-1 fits better; the J call may be wrong. The CDR3 consists of 15 residues. From germline, CDR1 is LNHDA and CDR2 SQIVND (reference sequence). The CDR3 sequence: CASSIGHIEYNEQFL. CDR3 in DNA: TGTGCCAGTAGTATCGGTCACATCGAGTACAATGAGCAGTTCCTC.

The chain is built from TRBV6-2 or TRBV6-3 and TRBJ1-2; D is uncertain. Deletions cut 0 bases from V and 2 bases from J, with 4 bases between. The V gene's germline CDR1 is MNHEY and CDR2 SVGEGT. The CDR3 consists of 13 residues. The CDR3: CASSYSGNYGYTF. The CDR3 nucleotides are TGTGCCAGCAGTTACTCGGGGAACTATGGCTACACCTTC.

This clonotype is labeled medium-sized. The CDR3 DNA sequence: TGTGCCTGCCAAGGTTACAATGAGCAGTTCTTC. Its protein is CACQGYNEQFF. The V and J genes are TRBV2 and TRBJ2-1; unclear D gene. Germline CDR1 SNHLY, CDR2 FYNNEI. The CDR3 spans 11 residues. Trimming pared 11 bases from V and 4 bases from J, leaving 9 bases between.

In this sample, this clonotype turned up many times. The gene calls are TRBV6-1 and TRBJ1-4; 7 bases line up with TRBD1. The length of the CDR3 is 15 residues. The germline CDR1 and CDR2 sequences are MNHNS and SASEGT. Germline trimming cut 6 bases from V and 4 bases from J; bases unmatched to any gene: 8. The CDR3 DNA reads as TGTGCCAGCAGAAACCGGGACAGCTATAATGAAAAACTGTTTTTT. Protein product: CASRNRDSYNEKLFF.

Note on this clonotype: A far larger clone differs by one base, so this is likely a read error. The CDR3 does not end in the conserved phenylalanine or tryptophan, so this is likely a read error. The chain has TRBV6-4 and TRBJ1-5, with D possibly being TRBD1 (5 bases). Germline V lookup: CDR1 MRHNA, CDR2 SNTAGT. The CDR3 is 14 amino acids. Deletions cut 3 bases from V and 6 bases from J, with 12 bases between. CDR3 amino acids: CASSDSFGGQPQHS. The CDR3, as DNA: TGTGCCAGCAGTGATAGTTTTGGGGGTCAGCCCCAGCATTCT.

In its sample, this clonotype was seen many times. In DNA, the CDR3 is TGTGCTAGTGCCTTTGCGACTAGCGGGAACAGATACGAGCAGTACTTC. This codes for CASAFATSGNRYEQYF. V and J are TRBV12-5 and TRBJ2-7; TRBD2 agrees at 11 bases. CDR1 and CDR2 from the germline V gene are LGHNT and FRNRAP. J lost 4 bases, V lost 7 bases, and 12 bases had no gene match. The CDR3 has 16 amino acids.

As for this clonotype: This is likely an artifact of a read error, given a far larger clone one base away. The rearrangement joins TRBV20-1 to TRBJ2-4; 8 nucleotides agree with TRBD2. The assigned J gene may be wrong: the sequence end matches TRBJ2-1 better. CDR1 is DFQATT and CDR2 is SNEGSKA in the germline V gene (reference sequence). This CDR3 region has 14 residues. CDR3 nucleotides: TGCAGTGCTAGAGATGTGCGGGAGGCGACGGAGCAGTTCTTC. It is translated as CSARDVREATEQFF.

This clonotype is medium-sized. The J gene is TRBJ2-3, the V gene TRBV20-1, with 7 bases lining up with TRBD1. V lost 0 bases to trimming and J lost 0 bases; unmatched junction nucleotides: 15. Germline V gene data show CDR1 as DFQATT and CDR2 as SNEGSKA (reference sequence). The CDR3 extends over 19 amino acids. The CDR3 here is CSARDLSRFDRASTDTQYF. CDR3 in DNA: TGCAGTGCTAGAGATTTAAGTCGGTTTGACAGGGCTAGCACAGATACGCAGTATTTT.

This clonotype was found many times. J is TRBJ1-1 and V is TRBV30; no clear D gene. Trimming cost V 0 bases and J 3 bases, with 8 bases left between them. The CDR3 runs 13 residues. The germline gives CDR1 GTSNPN, CDR2 SVGIG (reference sequence). CDR3 in DNA: TGTGCCTGGAGTGTAACCGGCCACACTGAAGCTTTCTTT. The encoded protein is CAWSVTGHTEAFF.

This clonotype was seen ten or more times. The rearrangement joins TRBV27 to TRBJ1-2; 7 positions match TRBD1. This CDR3 has 15 amino acids. Germline V gene sequence: CDR1 MNHEY, CDR2 SMNVEV (reference sequence). After removal of 3 bases from V and 8 bases from J, the junction contained 12 bases not matched to a gene. The CDR3 DNA reads TGTGCCAGCAGTTTTCTAGGGACAGAGTTTCAGGGCTACACCTTC. Translated, it gives CASSFLGTEFQGYTF.

This clonotype is medium-sized. The CDR3 protein is CASSPSGTRREQYF. The CDR3 nucleotides are TGTGCCAGCAGTCCTAGCGGGACTCGTCGCGAGCAGTACTTC. The rearrangement uses TRBV6-1 and TRBJ2-7; TRBD2 agrees at 9 bases. Trimming cost V 5 bases and J 6 bases; bases outside gene matches: 8. The CDR3 consists of 14 residues. CDR1 is MNHNS and CDR2 is SASEGT in the germline V gene.

By sample share, this clonotype is medium-sized. The chain uses TRBV9 and TRBJ2-1; 7 bases align to TRBD2. The ends lost 2 bases at V and 9 bases at J; junction bases unmatched: 11. CDR3 length: 15 residues. Germline V gene sequence: CDR1 SGDLS, CDR2 YYNGEE. This CDR3 reads CASSVSTGGIGEQFF. The CDR3 nucleotides read TGTGCCAGCAGCGTCTCTACCGGGGGGATTGGTGAGCAGTTCTTC. Combining the CDR3 with reference TRBV9 and TRBJ2-1 gives the whole variable domain DSGVTQTPKHLITATGQRVTLRCSPRSGDLSVYWYQQSLDQGLQFLIQYYNGEERAKGNILERFSAQQFPDLHSELNLSSLELGDSALYFCASSVSTGGIGEQFFGPGTRLTVL.

There are many counts of this clonotype. This chain connects TRBV7-2 to TRBJ2-5; 7 nucleotides line up with TRBD2. J gave up 5 bases and V 3 bases, and 9 bases lay outside the gene matches. This CDR3 has 15 amino acids. Per germline, CDR1 SGHTA and CDR2 FQGNSA. CDR3 region: CASSFQSGGGETQYF. The CDR3 coding sequence is TGTGCCAGCAGCTTTCAGTCGGGGGGAGGGGAGACCCAGTACTTC. Full variable domain (outside the CDR3, taken from reference TRBV7-2 and TRBJ2-5): GAGVSQSPSNKVTEKGKDVELRCDPISGHTALYWYRQSLGQGLEFLIYFQGNSAPDKSGLPSDRFSAERTGGSVSTLTIQRTQQEDSAVYLCASSFQSGGGETQYFGPGTRLLVL.

Note on this clonotype: A much larger clone differs from this one at a single base, so this may be a read error. The rearrangement joins TRBV20-1 to TRBJ2-5; the D gene is possibly TRBD2 (6 bases). CDR1 DFQATT and CDR2 SNEGSKA come from the germline V gene (reference sequence). The CDR3 sequence is 13 residues long. CDR3 nucleotide sequence: TGCAGTGCTAGTGGAGGGACCCTTCGGACCCAGCACTTC. It translates to CSASGGTLRTQHF.

This clonotype counts as medium-sized. The rearrangement joins TRBV5-1 to TRBJ2-7; weak D call: TRBD2 (6 bases). Between the trimmed V and J ends, which lost 0 bases and 2 bases, there was a span of 12 bases. This CDR3 has 15 amino acids. The germline gives CDR1 SGHRS, CDR2 YFSETQ. Written as DNA, the CDR3 is TGCGCCAGCAGCTTGGCGCTAGCGAATACCTACGAGCAGTACTTC. Translating gives CASSLALANTYEQYF. The whole variable domain, remainder taken from reference TRBV5-1 and TRBJ2-7, is KAGVTQTPRYLIKTRGQQVTLSCSPISGHRSVSWYQQTPGQGLQFLFEYFSETQRNKGNFPGRFSGRQFSNSRSEMNVSTLELGDSALYLCASSLALANTYEQYFGPGTRLTVT.

In its sample, this clonotype is medium-sized (0.01 to 0.1%). The CDR3 DNA follows: TGCAGTGCTAGGGAATACAATGAGCAGTTCTTC. This encodes CSAREYNEQFF. The chain has TRBV20-1 and TRBJ2-1; D is unclear. The CDR3 is 11 amino acids. Germline V gene lookup returns CDR1 DFQATT and CDR2 SNEGSKA (reference sequence). V gave up 3 bases and J gave up 4 bases, with 4 bases separating them.

This clonotype qualifies as medium-sized. The rearrangement links TRBV6-1 to TRBJ2-1, with 7 nucleotides matching TRBD2. Germline V gene data show CDR1 as MNHNS and CDR2 as SASEGT. With 6 bases clipped from V and 0 bases from J, the junction kept 14 bases outside the gene matches. The CDR3 sequence is 18 residues long. CDR3 loop: CASSHNLGTISSYNEQFF. For the CDR3, the DNA is TGTGCCAGCAGCCATAACCTCGGGACTATAAGCTCCTACAATGAGCAGTTCTTC.

This clonotype was observed many times. A junction boundary mismatches the germline segment, possibly from a read error. CDR3 in amino acids: CVSSFFAGGGTDTQYF. CDR3 bases: TGTGTCAGCAGCTTCTTCGCGGGAGGCGGCACAGATACGCAGTATTTT. The chain has TRBV4-2 and TRBJ2-3; 8 nucleotides align to TRBD2. The length of the CDR3 is 16 residues. CDR1 and CDR2 (germline): LGHNA, YNFKEQ.